The clone carrying this T cell receptor (beta chain) has ten or more counts. Its target is unknown. MiXCR was run by TCRdb on the 5' RACE reads, yielding one entry per CDR3 protein. The sample shows about 200,000 distinct CDR3 sequences, approximately 7.3% of them seen only once. The data are from a study of CD8 T cells in ankylosing spondylitis. Study results and limitations: Past research had described some motif variants in reactive arthritis synovial fluid and blood. From matched ankylosing spondylitis synovial fluid, disease-linked clones were reportedly recovered at significantly enriched levels. There was a TCR beta motif, made of roughly eight highly homologous variants, that appeared characteristic of ankylosing spondylitis blood.

The length of the CDR3 is 15 residues. CDR1 is SNHLY and CDR2 is FYNNEI in the germline V gene. V lost 1 base, J lost 4 bases, and 13 bases lay in between. V usage is TRBV2 and J usage is TRBJ1-2; tentative D call: TRBD1 (5 bases). Material: blood, either unsorted or a sorted T cell fraction (not recorded which). The clonotype comes from a male donor with ankylosing spondylitis. CDR3 nucleotide sequence: TGTGCCAGCAGTGAAGGCGACAGAAGGGTCTATGGCTACACCTTC. Translation gives CASSEGDRRVYGYTF.